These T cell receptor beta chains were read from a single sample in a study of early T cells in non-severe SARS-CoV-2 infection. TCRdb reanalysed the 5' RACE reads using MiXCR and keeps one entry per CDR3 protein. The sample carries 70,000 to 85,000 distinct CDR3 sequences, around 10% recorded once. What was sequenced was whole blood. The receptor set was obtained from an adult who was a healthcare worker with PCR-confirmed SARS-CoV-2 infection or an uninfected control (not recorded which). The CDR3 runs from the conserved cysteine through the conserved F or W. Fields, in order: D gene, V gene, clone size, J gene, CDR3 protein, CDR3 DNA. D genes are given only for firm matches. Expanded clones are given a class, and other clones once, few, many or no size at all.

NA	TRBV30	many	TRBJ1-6	CAWVKSPLHF	TGTGCCTGGGTCAAATCACCCCTCCACTTT
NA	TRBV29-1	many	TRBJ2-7	CSVEEGSTYEQYF	TGCAGCGTTGAGGAGGGGAGCACCTACGAGCAGTACTTC
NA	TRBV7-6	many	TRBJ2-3	CASSLAGGTDTQYF	TGTGCCAGCAGCTTAGCGGGGGGTACAGATACGCAGTATTTT
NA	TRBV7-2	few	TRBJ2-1	CASSLEGAEQFF	TGTGCCAGCAGCTTAGAAGGGGCGGAGCAGTTCTTC
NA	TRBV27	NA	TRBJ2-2	CASSLSEGGTGELFF	TGTGCCAGCAGTTTATCGGAGGGGGGCACCGGGGAGCTGTTTTTT
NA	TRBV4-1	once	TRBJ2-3	CASSQLVGTTQYF	TGCGCCAGCAGCCAATTAGTGGGGACTACGCAGTATTTT
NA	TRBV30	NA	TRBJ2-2	CAWTRGRTNTGELFF	TGTGCCTGGACCCGAGGGCGGACGAACACCGGGGAGCTGTTTTTT
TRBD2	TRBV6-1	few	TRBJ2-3	CASNSWRENTDTQYF	TGTGCCAGCAACTCCTGGCGGGAGAATACAGATACGCAGTATTTT
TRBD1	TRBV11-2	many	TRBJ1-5	CASSRGGASGNQPQHF	TGTGCCAGCAGCCGAGGGGGCGCGTCTGGCAATCAGCCCCAGCATTTT
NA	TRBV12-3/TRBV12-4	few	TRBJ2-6	CASRVILPGANVLTF	TGTGCCAGCAGGGTCATCCTCCCTGGGGCCAACGTCCTGACTTTC
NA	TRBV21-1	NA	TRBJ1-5	CASRVVGTGIPF	NA
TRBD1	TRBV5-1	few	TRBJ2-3	CASSPDREVPDTQYF	TGCGCCAGCAGCCCCGACAGGGAAGTGCCAGATACGCAGTATTTT
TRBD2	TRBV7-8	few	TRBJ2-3	CASSFPLAGNTDTQYF	TGTGCCAGCAGCTTTCCTCTAGCGGGGAACACAGATACGCAGTATTTT
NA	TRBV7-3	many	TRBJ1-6	CASSLSFEYSPLHF	TGTGCCAGCAGCTTAAGTTTCGAATATTCACCCCTCCACTTT
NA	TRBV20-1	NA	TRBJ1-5	CSATRGTNQPQHF	TGCAGTGCTACCAGGGGTACCAATCAGCCCCAGCATTTT
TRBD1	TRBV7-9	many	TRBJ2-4	CASSWDRGLLAKNIQYF	TGTGCCAGCAGCTGGGACAGGGGGCTGCTAGCCAAAAACATTCAGTACTTC
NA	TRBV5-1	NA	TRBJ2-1	CASSEAFYAEQFF	TGCGCCAGCTCGGAGGCTTTTTATGCTGAGCAGTTCTTC
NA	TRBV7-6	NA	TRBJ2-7	CASSSGPLDEQYF	TGTGCCAGCAGCTCCGGGCCCCTCGACGAGCAGTACTTC
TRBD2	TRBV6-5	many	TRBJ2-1	CASGLAGGEQFF	TGTGCCTCGGGACTAGCGGGTGGTGAGCAGTTCTTC
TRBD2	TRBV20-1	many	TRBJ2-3	CSASLAGTDTQYF	TGCAGTGCTAGCCTAGCGGGCACAGATACGCAGTATTTT
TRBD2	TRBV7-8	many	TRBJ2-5	CASSPLAGGKETQYF	TGTGCCAGCAGCCCCCTAGCGGGAGGCAAAGAGACCCAGTACTTC
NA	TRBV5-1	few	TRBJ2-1	CASSLALEGQIPYNEQFF	TGCGCCAGCAGCTTGGCCCTGGAGGGACAGATACCTTACAATGAGCAGTTCTTC